Listed below are T cell receptor beta chains from one sample, sequenced in a study of response to subunit inactivated influenza vaccine. TCRdb called the RT-PCR reads again in MiXCR, with one record for every CDR3 protein. The sample has roughly 620,000 distinct CDR3 sequences, over 9% seen once; the top ten hold 9.5% to 11%. The sample also formed part of further work on T cells expressing NK-cell markers.

Source: PBMCs from blood, taken on the day of vaccination. The origin of the receptors is a man over 45 who received an inactivated influenza vaccine. The CDR3 runs from the conserved cysteine through the conserved F or W. Fields, in order: J gene, V gene, clone size, D gene, CDR3 protein, CDR3 DNA. The D gene is left open where the match is weak. Expanded clones get a size class; other rows say once, few or many, or leave the size out.

>TRBJ2-2|TRBV12-3/TRBV12-4|.|TRBD2
CASSIPTSGRAAGELFF
TGTGCCAGCAGTATACCGACTAGCGGGAGGGCCGCCGGGGAGCTGTTTTTT
>TRBJ2-7|TRBV5-1|many|TRBD2
CASSFMTSGSREQYF
TGCGCCAGCAGCTTTATGACTAGCGGGAGCCGCGAGCAGTACTTC
>TRBJ1-2|TRBV20-1|.|.
CSASSTTYGYTF
TGCAGTGCATCCTCGACAACCTATGGCTACACCTTC
>TRBJ2-7|TRBV29-1|.|TRBD2
CSVETSGIIYEQYF
TGCAGCGTTGAGACTAGCGGGATTATCTACGAGCAGTACTTC
>TRBJ1-4|TRBV12-3/TRBV12-4|many|.
CASSLRQATNEKLFF
TGTGCCAGCAGTTTGAGACAGGCAACGAATGAAAAACTGTTTTTT
>TRBJ2-2|TRBV7-9|.|TRBD1
CASSIRTGYTGELFF
TGTGCCAGCAGCATCCGGACAGGTTACACCGGGGAGCTGTTTTTT
>TRBJ2-4|TRBV27|few|TRBD1
CASSLSPGTGVLHF
TGTGCCAGCAGTTTATCGCCCGGGACAGGTGTTCTGCACTTC
>TRBJ2-1|TRBV3-1|few|TRBD2
CASSQEAFSGKNTYNEQFF
TGTGCCAGCAGCCAAGAAGCTTTTAGCGGGAAGAATACCTACAATGAGCAGTTCTTC
>TRBJ2-3|TRBV29-1|many|.
CSVAPGTLTDTQYF
TGCAGCGTGGCGCCCGGGACGCTCACAGATACGCAGTATTTT
>TRBJ1-2|TRBV20-1|few|.
CSVSSGSNWCTF
TGCAGTGTATCTTCGGGGAGTAATTGGTGCACCTTC
>TRBJ2-2|TRBV6-2/TRBV6-3|.|.
CASTKPKLGPNTGELFF
TGTGCCAGCACCAAACCAAAACTAGGTCCTAACACCGGGGAGCTGTTTTTT